The entry that follows covers one T cell receptor (beta chain) sequence. The data derive from a study of ipilimumab plus nivolumab after autologous stem cell transplantation. Sequenced by immunoSEQ multiplex PCR; TCRdb stores in-frame clones only, minus some. The sample shows 20,000 to 25,000 clones, about 80% of them seen only once. Germline CDR1 SNHLY, CDR2 FYNNEI. J was trimmed by 5 bases and V by 7 bases; bases with no gene match: 15. The CDR3 has 16 amino acids. The material was PBMCs, obtained in a trial of ipilimumab plus nivolumab as post-transplant consolidation. This TCR was sampled from a male donor with diffuse large B-cell lymphoma. The chain combines TRBV2 with TRBJ2-5; the match to TRBD1 covers 8 bases. The chain's CDR3 is CASIGQGTPVAETQYF. The CDR3 DNA sequence: TGTGCCAGCATCGGACAGGGCACACCAGTCGCGGAGACCCAGTACTTC.